This TCR beta chain emerged from a study of T-cell memory formation after mild COVID-19. Study in general: Clustering of TCRs was largely donor specific.

As for this clonotype: Its target is unknown.

Study-level points and caveats: Prior to infection, memory already included some responding clones, suggesting cross-reactive memory joined. Shrinking CD4+ clones were chiefly CM and EM; CD8+ ones were chiefly EMRA.

V lost 3 bases and J lost 2; bases outside the gene matches: 14. Germline V gene lookup returns CDR1 SGHTA and CDR2 FQGNSA. This CDR3 region has 19 residues. TCRdb re-analysed the 5' RACE reads in MiXCR, keeping a single row per CDR3 protein. The profile shows around 190,000 distinct CDR3 sequences, 15% to 20% of them singletons. The V call is TRBV7-2, the J call TRBJ2-3; 10 positions match TRBD2. This clonotype was obtained from a man between 18 and 35 years old who had mild COVID-19 (a few samples of this study predate the infection). Cell type and time point are not known. Specimen: PBMCs or a T cell subset sorted from them (not recorded which). The CDR3, as DNA: TGTGCCAGCAGCTTCAAGCGGGGGGGCCTTGTCCCTAACACAGATACGCAGTATTTT. Translating it yields CASSFKRGGLVPNTDTQYF.